This T cell receptor beta chain comes out of a study of T cells after yellow fever vaccination (dated by TCRdb to 2018 to 2020). At the level of the whole study: The SMART-Seq v4 Ultra Low Input RNA kit was used to prepare libraries from fractions with low cell numbers. To track T-cell clones before and after primary and booster YFV17D yellow fever vaccination, bulk TCR alpha and beta repertoires were sequenced longitudinally. Two healthy male donors, one aged 18 to 29 and one aged 30 to 39 years, were included in the cohort. Blood was drawn at multiple timepoints before and after primary and secondary immunization, with bulk PBMC replicates and cell subsets isolated.

What the study reported, not specific to this receptor: The study included only a couple of donors, which limits how far the findings can be generalized. A small share of clonotypes was detected in both CD4 and CD8 compartments, with the overlap likely arising from convergent recombination. The secondary T-cell response was weaker than the primary response but faster, peaking on day 5 instead of day 15. Most clones expanded after primary vaccination were re-detected after the booster (around 96% of CD4 and approximately 89% of CD8), suggesting broad memory maintenance. FACS-sorted repertoires could contain abundant contaminating clonotypes from the bulk population, so computational filtering was required.

The table lists this clonotype with a few counts. Its antigen has not been determined. One base away there is no much larger clone; base qualities are not given. The sequencer listed for this sample is Illumina NovaSeq 6000. TCR cDNA was synthesized by 5'RACE template switching, through which a universal primer site and unique molecular identifiers were introduced. Priming for cDNA synthesis came from both the TCR alpha and TCR beta constant segments. Library amplification used two PCR steps, and the second PCR step added sample barcodes and sequencing adapters. Sequencing of libraries was done on Illumina HiSeq 2500 (2x100 bp) or NovaSeq (2x150 bp). The original pipeline was this. MIGEC was used to demultiplex reads and collapse the reads into UMI consensus sequences, and MiXCR was used for V(D)J alignment. Clonotypes responding to the vaccine were identified with edgeR on replicate PBMC samples, with the criteria of FDR below 0.01 and a log2 fold change above 5 up to day 15. Bulk clonotypes were assigned CD4 or CD8 identity according to which sequenced CD4 or CD8 repertoire held them at higher abundance. The raw public reads went through TCRdb reprocessing: fastp at Q25, MiXCR clone calling, in-frame beta chains kept. Identical CDR3 proteins give one entry, which carries the most common genes and DNA. The V and J calls shown here were made by TCRdb, not taken from the authors' results. This sample lists 200,000 to 250,000 distinct CDR3 sequences; 3.2% were detected once. The top ten hold 3.2% of the sample.

Taken with the paper, the label for treatment or condition translates to: live attenuated yellow fever vaccine strain. PBMCs were isolated from peripheral blood using a standard Ficoll-Paque protocol. Dynabeads CD4 and CD8 positive selection kits were used to isolate CD4 and CD8 T-cell fractions. TriZol was used to extract RNA from bulk PBMCs, from CD4 and CD8 fractions, and from dextramer-positive and dextramer-negative fractions. The germline V gene encodes CDR1 LNHDA and CDR2 SQIVND (reference sequence). A distance of 10 bases separates the germline ends of V and J, which lose 3 bases and 8 bases respectively. The CDR3, cysteine through phenylalanine, is 12 amino acids long. Only the CDR3 DNA stays, 36 bases, in frame from base 1.

The receptor comes from a young man who received the YFV17D yellow fever vaccine. The rearrangement combines TRBV19 with TRBJ1-2; a tentative D call is TRBD1 (5 bases match). The sequencing used CD4+ T cells sorted from PBMCs, collected 10 days after the yellow fever booster vaccination. The CDR3 in this case is CASSMAREGYTF. The bases are TGTGCCAGTAGTATGGCCAGGGAAGGCTACACCTTC.